The 10 T cell receptor beta chains presented below share a single source sample, sequenced in a study of human T cells and chemical hapten exposure. TCRdb reanalysed the RACE reads using MiXCR and keeps one entry per CDR3 protein. The sample lists roughly 120,000 distinct CDR3 sequences; 9.5% to 13% were seen once. As to time point: patch test 1, 2 weeks after DPC sensitization. Specified treatment: therapeutic diphenylcyclopropenone sensitization with weekly scalp DPC. This specimen consisted of whole blood, obtained in connection with sensitization to the hapten diphenylcyclopropenone (DPC). The source is a woman aged 45 to 65 with alopecia areata. Some clones in this sample may be carry-over from other donors' samples.

This rearrangement joins TRBV20-1 to TRBJ2-7; 9 bases match TRBD2. Germline V gene lookup returns CDR1 DFQATT and CDR2 SNEGSKA (reference sequence). This CDR3 is 14 amino acids long. The trim removed 5 bases at V and 5 bases at J, leaving 10 bases unmatched. The CDR3 coding sequence is TGCAGTGCTTCCCCCGGACTAGCGCTCCACGAGCAGTACTTC. Its translation: CSASPGLALHEQYF.

Ten or more counts support this clonotype. This chain connects TRBV10-2 to TRBJ2-1; 9 nucleotides agree with TRBD1. This CDR3 comprises 16 residues. Trimming removed 6 bases from V and 4 bases from J; junction bases left unmatched: 10. Germline lookup yields CDR1 WSHSY and CDR2 SAAADI. The chain's CDR3 is CASRDRDRGSYNEQFF. The CDR3 DNA reads TGCGCCAGCAGGGATAGAGACAGGGGGTCTTACAATGAGCAGTTCTTC.

This clonotype turned up a few times. The CDR3 nucleotides are TGCGCCAGCAGCCAACTTGCCGGGACTAGCGGGAGGGCCTCGGGCAATGAGCAGTTCTTC. This sequence encodes CASSQLAGTSGRASGNEQFF. The genes are TRBV4-1 and TRBJ2-1, with 16 bases identical to TRBD2. Germline CDR1 reads MGHRA; CDR2 reads YSYEKL. V trimming: 2 bases; J trimming: 6 bases; junction bases outside the gene matches: 13. The CDR3 extends over 20 amino acids.

This clonotype was observed a few times. The V gene is TRBV9, the J gene TRBJ1-1; unclear D gene. This CDR3 has 13 residues. The V end lost 0 bases, the J end lost 10 bases, and 13 bases lay between the germline ends. In germline, CDR1 is SGDLS, CDR2 YYNGEE. The CDR3 coding sequence is TGTGCCAGCAGCGTAGGGTTTCTGCCGCGAGCTTTCTTT. This codes for CASSVGFLPRAFF.

This clonotype has a handful of counts. V and J are TRBV6-6 and TRBJ2-1; 9 bases are a match to TRBD1. The CDR3 runs to 16 residues. Germline V lookup: CDR1 MNHNY, CDR2 SVGAGI (reference sequence). The ends lost 7 bases at V and 8 bases at J; junction bases unmatched: 15. CDR3: CASISWGQGKGDEQFF. DNA for the CDR3: TGTGCCAGCATATCATGGGGACAGGGAAAAGGCGATGAGCAGTTCTTC.

As for this clonotype: A much larger clone differs by one base, so this may be a read error. No conserved phenylalanine or tryptophan is present at the end of the CDR3, so a read error is the likely explanation. The V call is TRBV6-2 or TRBV6-3, the J call TRBJ2-7; TRBD1 matches 7 bases. Trimming took 8 bases from V and 6 from J; bases not matched to a gene: 4. In germline, CDR1 is MNHEY, CDR2 SVGEGT. The CDR3 length is 11 residues. CDR3 DNA: TGTGCCAGCGAAACAGGGGCCGAGCAGTACCTC. Translated, it gives CASETGAEQYL.

This clonotype came up many times. The rearrangement links TRBV11-2 to TRBJ1-1; D gene ambiguous. Germline lookup yields CDR1 SGHAT and CDR2 FQNNGV. The germline V and J ends were trimmed by 1 base and 5 bases, with 14 bases remaining between them. This CDR3 spans 15 amino acids. CDR3 amino acids: CASSLVSLGITEAFF. CDR3 sequence (DNA): TGTGCCAGCAGCTTAGTGAGCTTAGGAATTACTGAAGCTTTCTTT.

Only a few counts were recorded for this clonotype. The CDR3 protein is CASSKQGRTYGYTF. In DNA form, the CDR3 reads TGTGCCAGCAGTAAACAGGGTAGGACCTATGGCTACACCTTC. The V and J genes are TRBV21-1 and TRBJ1-2; the tabulated D call, TRBD1, remains unverified against the DNA. TRBV21-1 is given as a pseudogene. The CDR3 contains 14 residues.

This sequence joins TRBV12-3 or TRBV12-4 and TRBJ2-6; D remains ambiguous. Trimming pared 6 bases from V and 4 bases from J, leaving 16 bases between. The CDR3 consists of 16 residues. The DNA of the CDR3 is TGTGCCAGCAGAATAACATGGGATGAGGGGGCCAACGTCCTGACTTTC. Its protein is CASRITWDEGANVLTF.

This clonotype showed up just a few times. The chain combines TRBV28 with TRBJ2-3, with D perhaps matching TRBD2 (6 bases). Germline V lookup: CDR1 MDHEN, CDR2 SYDVKM. The germline V and J ends were trimmed by 5 bases and 11 bases, with 14 bases remaining between them. The CDR3 runs 12 residues. The CDR3 DNA reads TGTGCCAGCAGTACCCCCGGGACTTGGCAGTATTTT. This translates into CASSTPGTWQYF.